This T cell receptor beta chain emerged from a study of PD-1 blockade in classical Hodgkin lymphoma. Notes on this clone: Its antigen is undetermined.

The study, taken as a whole, reports: Repertoire difference causes, possibly disease activity or prior therapy, remain undefined. Compared with healthy donors, newly diagnosed patients reportedly showed lower baseline TCR diversity.

This CDR3 has 14 residues. With 0 bases removed from V and 4 bases from J, the gap between germline ends came to 6 bases. The V gene's germline CDR1 is KGHSH and CDR2 LQKENI. TCRdb keeps only in-frame clones here, not all; method: immunoSEQ multiplex PCR. The sample includes roughly 31,000 clones, roughly 90% of them seen just once. Time point of the sample: newly diagnosed, previously untreated cHL patient sample. Magnetic negative selection served to purify CD4+ T cells out of PBMCs that had been thawed. Sequencing was carried out using CD4+ T cells from blood. The sequence was collected from a human donor with classical Hodgkin lymphoma. V is TRBV18 and J is TRBJ1-4, with D uncertain. The CDR3 DNA is TGTGCCAGCTCACCACCCCGGGGTAATGAAAAACTGTTTTTT. Protein product: CASSPPRGNEKLFF.